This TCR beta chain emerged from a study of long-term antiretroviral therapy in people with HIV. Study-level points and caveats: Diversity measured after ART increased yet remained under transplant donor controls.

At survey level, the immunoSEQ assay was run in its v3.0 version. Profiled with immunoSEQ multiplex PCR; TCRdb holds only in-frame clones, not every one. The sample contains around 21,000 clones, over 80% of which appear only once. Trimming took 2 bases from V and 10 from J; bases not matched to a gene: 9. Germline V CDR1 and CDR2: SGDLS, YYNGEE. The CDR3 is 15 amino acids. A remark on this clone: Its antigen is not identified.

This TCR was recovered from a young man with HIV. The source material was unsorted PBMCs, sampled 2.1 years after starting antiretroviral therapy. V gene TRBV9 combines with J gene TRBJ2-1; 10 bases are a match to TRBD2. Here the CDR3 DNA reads TGTGCCAGCAGCGTCCGGCCGGGACTAGCGTACGAGCAGTTCTTC. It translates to CASSVRPGLAYEQFF.